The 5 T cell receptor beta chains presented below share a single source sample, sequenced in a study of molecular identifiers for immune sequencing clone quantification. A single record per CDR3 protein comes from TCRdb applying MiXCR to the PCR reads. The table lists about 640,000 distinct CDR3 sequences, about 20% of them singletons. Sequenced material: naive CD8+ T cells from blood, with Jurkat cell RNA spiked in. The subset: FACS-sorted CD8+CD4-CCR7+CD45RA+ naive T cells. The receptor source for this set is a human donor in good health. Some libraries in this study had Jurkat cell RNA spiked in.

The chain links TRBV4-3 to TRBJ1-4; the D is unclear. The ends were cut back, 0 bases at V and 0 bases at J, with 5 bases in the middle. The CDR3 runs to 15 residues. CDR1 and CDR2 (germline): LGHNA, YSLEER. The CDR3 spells CASSQDQATNEKLFF. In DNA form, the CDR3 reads TGCGCCAGCAGCCAAGATCAGGCAACTAATGAAAAACTGTTTTTT.

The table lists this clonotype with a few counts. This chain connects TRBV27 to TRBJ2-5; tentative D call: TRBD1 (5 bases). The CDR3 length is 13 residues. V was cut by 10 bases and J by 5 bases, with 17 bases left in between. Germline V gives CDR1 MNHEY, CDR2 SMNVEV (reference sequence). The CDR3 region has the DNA TGTGCCACTAAAACGACAGTGCCTGAGACCCAGTACTTC. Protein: CATKTTVPETQYF.

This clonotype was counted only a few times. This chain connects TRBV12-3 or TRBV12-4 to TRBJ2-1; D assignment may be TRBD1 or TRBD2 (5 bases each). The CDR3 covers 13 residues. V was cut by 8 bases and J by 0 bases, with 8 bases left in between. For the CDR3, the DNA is TGTGCCAGCGAGGGGAGCTCCTACAATGAGCAGTTCTTC. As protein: CASEGSSYNEQFF.

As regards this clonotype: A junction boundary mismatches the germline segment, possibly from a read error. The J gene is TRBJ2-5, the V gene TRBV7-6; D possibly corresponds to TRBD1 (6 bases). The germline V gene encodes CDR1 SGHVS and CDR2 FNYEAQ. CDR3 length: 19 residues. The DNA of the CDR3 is TGTGCCAGCAGCATCCTCCCACCCCGGCCGACAGGAGAACAAGAGACCCAGCACTTC. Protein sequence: CASSILPPRPTGEQETQHF.

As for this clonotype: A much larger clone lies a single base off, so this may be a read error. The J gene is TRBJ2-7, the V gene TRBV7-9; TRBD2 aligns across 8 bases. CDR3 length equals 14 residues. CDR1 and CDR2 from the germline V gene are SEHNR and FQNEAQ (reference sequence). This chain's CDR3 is CASGLPGGTHEQYF. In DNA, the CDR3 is TGTGCCAGCGGCTTACCGGGAGGGACCCACGAGCAGTACTTC.